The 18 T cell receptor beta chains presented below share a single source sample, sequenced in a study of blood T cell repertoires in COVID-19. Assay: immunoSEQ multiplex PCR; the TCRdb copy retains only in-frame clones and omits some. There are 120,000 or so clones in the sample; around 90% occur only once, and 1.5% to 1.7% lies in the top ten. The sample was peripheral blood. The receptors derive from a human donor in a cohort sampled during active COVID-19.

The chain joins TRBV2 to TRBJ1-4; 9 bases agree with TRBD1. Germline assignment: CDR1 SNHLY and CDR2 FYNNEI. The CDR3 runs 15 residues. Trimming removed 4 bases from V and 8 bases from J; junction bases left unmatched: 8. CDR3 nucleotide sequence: TGTGCCAGCAGTGGCGGACAGGGGCGAGGGGAAAAACTGTTTTTT. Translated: CASSGGQGRGEKLFF.

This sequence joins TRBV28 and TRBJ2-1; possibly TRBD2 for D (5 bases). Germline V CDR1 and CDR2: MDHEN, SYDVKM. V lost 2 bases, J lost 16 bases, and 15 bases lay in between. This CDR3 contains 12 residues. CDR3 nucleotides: TGTGCCAGCAGTTTAGGTCGTGGGGAGTGTTTCTTC. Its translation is CASSLGRGECFF.

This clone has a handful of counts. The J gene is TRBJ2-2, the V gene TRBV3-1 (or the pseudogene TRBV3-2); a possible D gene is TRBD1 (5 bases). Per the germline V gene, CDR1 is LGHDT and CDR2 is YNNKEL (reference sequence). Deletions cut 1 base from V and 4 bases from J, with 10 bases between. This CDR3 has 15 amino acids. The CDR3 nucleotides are TGTGCCAGCAGCCAAGCAACAGGACCCACCGGGGAGCTGTTTTTT. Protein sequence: CASSQATGPTGELFF.

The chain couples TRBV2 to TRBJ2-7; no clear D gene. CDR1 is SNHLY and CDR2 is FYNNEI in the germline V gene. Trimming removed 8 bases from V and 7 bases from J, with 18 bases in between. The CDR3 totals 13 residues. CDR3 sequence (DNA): TGTGCCAGCGGGTTTGGGTCTAGTGAGGAGCAGTACTTC. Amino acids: CASGFGSSEEQYF.

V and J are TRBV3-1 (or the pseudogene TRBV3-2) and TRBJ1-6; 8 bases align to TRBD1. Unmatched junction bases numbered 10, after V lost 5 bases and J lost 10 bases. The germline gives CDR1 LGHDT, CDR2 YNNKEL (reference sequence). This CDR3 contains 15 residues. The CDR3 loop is CASSLGAGGRSPLHF. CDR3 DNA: TGTGCCAGCAGCTTAGGTGCAGGGGGCAGGTCACCCCTCCACTTT.

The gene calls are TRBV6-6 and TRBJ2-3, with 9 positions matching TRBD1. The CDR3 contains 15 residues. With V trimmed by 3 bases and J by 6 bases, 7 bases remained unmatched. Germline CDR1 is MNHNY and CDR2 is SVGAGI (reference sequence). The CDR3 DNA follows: TGTGCCAGCAGTTATCCGGGACAGGGTATGGATACGCAGTATTTT. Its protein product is CASSYPGQGMDTQYF.

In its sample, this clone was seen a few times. CDR3 sequence: CASSISGPEAFF. CDR3 nucleotide sequence: TGTGCCAGTAGTATCTCTGGGCCTGAAGCTTTCTTT. J is TRBJ1-1 and V is TRBV19; no firm D call. V shed 3 bases and J shed 6 bases, with 8 bases lying between them. CDR1 is LNHDA, CDR2 SQIVND, per germline (reference sequence). The CDR3 is made up of 12 amino acids.

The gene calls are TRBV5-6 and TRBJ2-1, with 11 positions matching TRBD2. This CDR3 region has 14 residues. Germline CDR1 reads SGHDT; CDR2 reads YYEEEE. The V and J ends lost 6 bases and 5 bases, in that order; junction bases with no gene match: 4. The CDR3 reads CASTGLAGDNEQFF. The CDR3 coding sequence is TGTGCCAGCACCGGACTAGCGGGCGACAATGAGCAGTTCTTC.

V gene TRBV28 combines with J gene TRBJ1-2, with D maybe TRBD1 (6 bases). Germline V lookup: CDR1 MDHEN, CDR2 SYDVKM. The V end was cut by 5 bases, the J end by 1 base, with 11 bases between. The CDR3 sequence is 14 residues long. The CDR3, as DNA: TGTGCCAGCAGTGCAGGACAGAGTAACTATGGCTACACCTTC. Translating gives CASSAGQSNYGYTF.

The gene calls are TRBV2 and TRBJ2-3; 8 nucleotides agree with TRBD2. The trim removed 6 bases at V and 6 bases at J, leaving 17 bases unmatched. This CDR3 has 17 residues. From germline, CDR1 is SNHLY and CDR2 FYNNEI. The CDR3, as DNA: TGTGCCAGCAGAGAAAGAAGCGGGGGCCGGCCGTGGGATACGCAGTATTTT. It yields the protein CASRERSGGRPWDTQYF.

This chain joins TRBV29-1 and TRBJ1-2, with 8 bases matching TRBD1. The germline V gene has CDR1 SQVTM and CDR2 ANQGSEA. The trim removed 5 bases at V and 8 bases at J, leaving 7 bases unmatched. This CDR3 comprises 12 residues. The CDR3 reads CSVLGQGQGYTF. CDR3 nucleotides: TGCAGCGTTCTAGGACAGGGTCAGGGCTACACCTTC.

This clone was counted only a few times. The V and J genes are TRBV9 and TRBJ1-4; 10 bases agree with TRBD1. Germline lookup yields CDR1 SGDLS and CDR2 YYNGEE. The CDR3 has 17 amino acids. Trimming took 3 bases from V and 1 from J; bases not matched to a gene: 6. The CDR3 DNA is TGTGCCAGCAGCGGGACAGGGGGTTTTGGAACTAATGAAAAACTGTTTTTT. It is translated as CASSGTGGFGTNEKLFF.

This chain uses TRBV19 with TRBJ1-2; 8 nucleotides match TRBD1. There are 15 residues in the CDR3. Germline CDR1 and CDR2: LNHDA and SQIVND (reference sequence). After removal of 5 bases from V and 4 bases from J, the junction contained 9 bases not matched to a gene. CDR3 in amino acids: CASSSWTGMRYGYTF. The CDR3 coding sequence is TGTGCCAGTAGTTCCTGGACAGGGATGCGCTATGGCTACACCTTC.

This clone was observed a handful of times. CDR3 sequence reads: CASSLANSPRAGELFF. The CDR3 nucleotides read TGCGCCAGCAGCTTGGCCAATTCTCCCAGGGCCGGGGAGCTGTTTTTT. The chain combines TRBV5-1 with TRBJ2-2; tentatively, D is TRBD1 (5 bases). V was pared by 0 bases and J by 6 bases, with 15 bases between. CDR3 size: 16 residues. The V gene's germline CDR1 is SGHRS and CDR2 YFSETQ.

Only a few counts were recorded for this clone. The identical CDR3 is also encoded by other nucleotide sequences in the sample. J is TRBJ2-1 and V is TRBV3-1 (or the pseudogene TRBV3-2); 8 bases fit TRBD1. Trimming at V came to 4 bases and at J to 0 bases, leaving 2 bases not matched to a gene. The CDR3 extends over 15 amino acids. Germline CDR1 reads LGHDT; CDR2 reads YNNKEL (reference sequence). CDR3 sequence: CASSPGQGSYNEQFF. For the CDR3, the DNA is TGTGCCAGCAGCCCTGGACAGGGCTCCTACAATGAGCAGTTCTTC.

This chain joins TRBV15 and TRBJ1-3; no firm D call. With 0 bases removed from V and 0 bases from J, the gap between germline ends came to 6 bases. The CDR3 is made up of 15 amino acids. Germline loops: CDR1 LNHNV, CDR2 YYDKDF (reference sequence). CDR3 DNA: TGTGCCACCAGCAGAGACAGGTACTCTGGAAACACCATATATTTT. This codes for CATSRDRYSGNTIYF.

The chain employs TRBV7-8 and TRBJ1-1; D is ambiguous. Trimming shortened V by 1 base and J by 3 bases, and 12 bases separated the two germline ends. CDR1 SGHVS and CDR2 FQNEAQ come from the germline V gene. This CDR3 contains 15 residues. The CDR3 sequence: CASSLVHVGYTEAFF. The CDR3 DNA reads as TGTGCCAGCAGCTTAGTTCACGTCGGTTACACTGAAGCTTTCTTT.

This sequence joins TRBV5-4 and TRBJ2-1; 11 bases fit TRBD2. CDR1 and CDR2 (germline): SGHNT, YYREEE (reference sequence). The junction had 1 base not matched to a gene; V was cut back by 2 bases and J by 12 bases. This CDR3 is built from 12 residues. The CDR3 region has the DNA TGTGCCAGCAGCTTTGGGACTAGCGGGCAGTTCTTC. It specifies CASSFGTSGQFF.